Reported below is one T cell receptor beta chain. This record comes from a study of low-dose radiotherapy and immunotherapy resistance in tumors. Alpha- and beta-chain coverage of first-strand cDNA came from TRAV- and TRBV-specific primers. The authors amplified TCRs for about 20 PCR cycles with a constant-region primer and a V-primer adapter. Via MiXCR, TCRdb re-called the reads, giving one row per CDR3 protein. Here the sample spans tens of thousands of distinct CDR3 sequences, roughly 19% being singletons. Time point denoted: after trial treatment. Regarding treatment: LDRT plus nivolumab, ipilimumab, low-dose cyclophosphamide and aspirin (RACIN trial). The germline V and J ends were trimmed by 0 bases and 4 bases, with 18 bases remaining between them. The germline gives CDR1 MNHEY, CDR2 SVGEGT. The length of the CDR3 is 17 residues.

The sequence was obtained from a female donor with ovarian cancer. The V gene is TRBV6-2 or TRBV6-3, the J gene TRBJ1-2; D possibly corresponds to TRBD1 (6 bases). Sequenced here: PBMCs, sampled after low-dose radiotherapy plus immunotherapy. The CDR3 region has the DNA TGTGCCAGCAGTTACTCGCGGCCGGTAGGGACATTCTATGGCTACACCTTC. It yields the protein CASSYSRPVGTFYGYTF.